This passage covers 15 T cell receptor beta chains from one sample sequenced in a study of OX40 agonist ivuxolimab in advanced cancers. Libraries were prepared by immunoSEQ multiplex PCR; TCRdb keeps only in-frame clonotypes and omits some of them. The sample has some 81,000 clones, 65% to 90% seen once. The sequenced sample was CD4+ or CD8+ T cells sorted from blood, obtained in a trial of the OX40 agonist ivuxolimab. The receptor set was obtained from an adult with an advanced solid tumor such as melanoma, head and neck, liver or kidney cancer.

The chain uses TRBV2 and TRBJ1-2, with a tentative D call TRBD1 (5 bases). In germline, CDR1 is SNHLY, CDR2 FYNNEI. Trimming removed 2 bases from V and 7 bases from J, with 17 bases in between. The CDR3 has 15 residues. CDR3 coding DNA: TGTGCCAGCAGTGAAATGAGAGGGGTAGGTGTTGGCTACACCTTC. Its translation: CASSEMRGVGVGYTF.

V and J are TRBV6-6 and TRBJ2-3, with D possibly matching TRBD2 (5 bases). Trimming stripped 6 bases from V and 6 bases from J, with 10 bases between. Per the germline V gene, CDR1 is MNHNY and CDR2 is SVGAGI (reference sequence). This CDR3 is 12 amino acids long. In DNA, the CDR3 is TGTGCCAGCAGAAACGTAGCGGATACGCAGTATTTT. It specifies CASRNVADTQYF.

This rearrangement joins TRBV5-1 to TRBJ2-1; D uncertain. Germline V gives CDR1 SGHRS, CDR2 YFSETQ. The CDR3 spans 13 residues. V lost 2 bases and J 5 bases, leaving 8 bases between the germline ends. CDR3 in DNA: TGCGCCAGCAGCTTTGCAAGCAACAATGAGCAGTTCTTC. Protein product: CASSFASNNEQFF.

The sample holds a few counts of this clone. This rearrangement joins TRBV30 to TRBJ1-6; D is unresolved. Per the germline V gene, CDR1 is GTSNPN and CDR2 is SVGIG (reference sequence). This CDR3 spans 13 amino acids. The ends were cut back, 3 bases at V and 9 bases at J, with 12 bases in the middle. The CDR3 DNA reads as TGTGCCTGGAGGTGGGCGGGGTCTTCACCCCTCCACTTT. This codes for CAWRWAGSSPLHF.

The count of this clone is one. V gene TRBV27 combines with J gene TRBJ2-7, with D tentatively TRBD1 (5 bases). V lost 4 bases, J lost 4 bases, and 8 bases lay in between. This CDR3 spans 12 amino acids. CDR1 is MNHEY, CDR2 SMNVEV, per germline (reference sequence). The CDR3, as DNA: TGTGCCAGCAGTTCCGACAGATACGAGCAGTACTTC. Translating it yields CASSSDRYEQYF.

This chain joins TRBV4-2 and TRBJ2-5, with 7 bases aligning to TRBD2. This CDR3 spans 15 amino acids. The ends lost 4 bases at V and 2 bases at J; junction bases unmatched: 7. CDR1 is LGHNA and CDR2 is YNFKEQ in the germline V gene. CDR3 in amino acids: CASSPRAGEQETQYF. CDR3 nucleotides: TGTGCCAGCAGCCCGAGGGCGGGGGAACAAGAGACCCAGTACTTC.

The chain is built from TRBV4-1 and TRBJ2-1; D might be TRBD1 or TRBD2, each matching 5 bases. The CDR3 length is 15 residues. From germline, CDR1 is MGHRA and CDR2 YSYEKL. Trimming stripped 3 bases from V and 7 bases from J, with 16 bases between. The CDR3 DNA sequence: TGCGCCAGCAGCCAGGACCCAGGGACGGGAAATGAGCAGTTCTTC. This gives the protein CASSQDPGTGNEQFF.

In DNA form, the CDR3 reads TGTGCCAGCAGCTTACCCGGGACTAGCGGGGGGGCAAACATTCAGTACTTC. Protein product: CASSLPGTSGGANIQYF. The J gene is TRBJ2-4, the V gene TRBV7-9; TRBD2 matches at 16 bases. V lost 2 bases and J lost 6; bases outside the gene matches: 4. Germline V gives CDR1 SEHNR, CDR2 FQNEAQ (reference sequence). The CDR3 spans 17 residues.

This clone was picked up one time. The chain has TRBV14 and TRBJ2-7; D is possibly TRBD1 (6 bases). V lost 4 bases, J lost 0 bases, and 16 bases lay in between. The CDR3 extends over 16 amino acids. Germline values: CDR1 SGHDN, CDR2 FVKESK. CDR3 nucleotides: TGTGCCAGCAGCCTAATCGACAGGACGAGCTCCTACGAGCAGTACTTC. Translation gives CASSLIDRTSSYEQYF. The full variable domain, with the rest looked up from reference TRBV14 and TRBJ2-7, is EAGVTQFPSHSVIEKGQTVTLRCDPISGHDNLYWYRRVMGKEIKFLLHFVKESKQDESGMPNNRFLAERTGGTYSTLKVQPAELEDSGVYFCASSLIDRTSSYEQYFGPGTRLTVT.

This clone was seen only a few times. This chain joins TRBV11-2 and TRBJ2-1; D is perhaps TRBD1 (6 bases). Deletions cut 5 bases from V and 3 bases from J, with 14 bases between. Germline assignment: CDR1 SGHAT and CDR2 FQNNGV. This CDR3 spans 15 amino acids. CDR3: CASSPIQGFYNEQFF. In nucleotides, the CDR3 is TGTGCCAGCAGCCCCATCCAGGGGTTCTACAATGAGCAGTTCTTC.

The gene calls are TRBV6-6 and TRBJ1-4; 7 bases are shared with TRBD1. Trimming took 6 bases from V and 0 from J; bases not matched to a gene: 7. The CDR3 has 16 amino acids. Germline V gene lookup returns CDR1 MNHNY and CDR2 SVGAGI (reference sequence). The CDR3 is CASRPGDSPTNEKLFF. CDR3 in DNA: TGTGCCAGCAGACCCGGGGACAGTCCAACTAATGAAAAACTGTTTTTT.

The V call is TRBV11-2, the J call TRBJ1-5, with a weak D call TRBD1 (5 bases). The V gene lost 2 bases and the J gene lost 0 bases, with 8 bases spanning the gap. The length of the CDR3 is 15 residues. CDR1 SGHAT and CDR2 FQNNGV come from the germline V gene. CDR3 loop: CASSLRGYSNQPQHF. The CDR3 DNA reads TGTGCCAGCAGCTTACGGGGGTATAGCAATCAGCCCCAGCATTTT. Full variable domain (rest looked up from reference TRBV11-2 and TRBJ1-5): EAGVAQSPRYKIIEKRQSVAFWCNPISGHATLYWYQQILGQGPKLLIQFQNNGVVDDSQLPKDRFSAERLKGVDSTLKIQPAKLEDSAVYLCASSLRGYSNQPQHFGDGTRLSIL.

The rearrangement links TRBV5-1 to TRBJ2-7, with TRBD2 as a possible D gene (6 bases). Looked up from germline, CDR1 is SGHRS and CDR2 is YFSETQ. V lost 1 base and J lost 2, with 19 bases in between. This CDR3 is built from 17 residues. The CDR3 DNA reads TGCGCCAGCAGCTTGCCAGCGGAGGGGCTAGCAGCCTACGAGCAGTACTTC. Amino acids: CASSLPAEGLAAYEQYF.

The CDR3 DNA follows: TGTGCCAGCTCACAAGGCCAGGGAGTTAGGAACTATGGCTACACCTTC. This sequence encodes CASSQGQGVRNYGYTF. The rearrangement links TRBV18 to TRBJ1-2; the D gene is possibly TRBD1 (5 bases). V was clipped by 4 bases and J by 2 bases, with 17 bases between them. This CDR3 comprises 16 residues. Germline V lookup: CDR1 KGHSH, CDR2 LQKENI.

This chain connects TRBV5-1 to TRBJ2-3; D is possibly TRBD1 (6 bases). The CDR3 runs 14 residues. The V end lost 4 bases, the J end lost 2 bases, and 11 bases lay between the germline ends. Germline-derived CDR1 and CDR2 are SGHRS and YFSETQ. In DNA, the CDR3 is TGCGCCAGCAGCCCTGGACAGAACACAGATACGCAGTATTTT. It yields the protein CASSPGQNTDTQYF.